The next 18 T cell receptor beta chains were all read from a single sample in a study of T cells in tuberculosis. Assay: immunoSEQ multiplex PCR; the TCRdb copy retains only in-frame clones and omits some. The profile shows tens of thousands of clones, just over 90% of them singletons. Sorting used thawed, overnight-rested PBMC stained with anti-CD3, a viability dye and GMM-loaded CD1B tetramer. C32 glucose monomycolate from Rhodococcus equi was loaded onto the CD1B tetramers. The sequenced material came from CD1b-GMM tetramer-negative cells sorted from PBMCs. The origin of the receptors is an adult woman with latent tuberculosis.

V gene TRBV6-1 combines with J gene TRBJ1-1, with D unclear. CDR1 is MNHNS, CDR2 SASEGT, per germline. The CDR3 consists of 14 residues. V was trimmed by 2 bases and J by 4 bases, leaving 11 bases between them. The CDR3 loop is CASSELGGITEAFF. DNA of the CDR3: TGTGCCAGCAGTGAACTTGGAGGGATCACTGAAGCTTTCTTT.

The V gene is TRBV6-5, the J gene TRBJ1-1; D not certain. The CDR3 spans 13 residues. Trimming removed 6 bases from V and 1 base from J, with 9 bases in between. The germline gives CDR1 MNHEY, CDR2 SVGAGI. In DNA, the CDR3 is TGTGCCAGCAGACAGAGACGGAACACTGAAGCTTTCTTT. Amino acid sequence: CASRQRRNTEAFF.

The chain carries TRBV6-6 and TRBJ1-1; D may be TRBD1 (6 bases). The CDR3 sequence is 14 residues long. Trimming cost V 6 bases and J 4 bases, with 15 bases left between them. Germline lookup yields CDR1 MNHNY and CDR2 SVGAGI (reference sequence). CDR3 bases: TGTGCCAGCAGAGAGACGGGACACCTCACTGAAGCTTTCTTT. Protein product: CASRETGHLTEAFF.

This clone was seen just once. This rearrangement joins TRBV6-1 to TRBJ1-2, with a weak D call TRBD1 (6 bases). The ends were cut back, 6 bases at V and 6 bases at J, with 14 bases in the middle. CDR1 and CDR2 (germline): MNHNS, SASEGT. CDR3 length: 13 residues. CDR3 bases: TGTGCCAGCAGGGACCCGGGACAAGATGGCTACACCTTC. Translated: CASRDPGQDGYTF.

V usage is TRBV4-2 and J usage is TRBJ1-6, with D perhaps TRBD1 (6 bases). Germline-derived CDR1 and CDR2 are LGHNA and YNFKEQ. The CDR3 has 16 amino acids. Trimming cost V 1 base and J 5 bases, with 12 bases left between them. CDR3 residues: CASSQVGGFDNSPLHF. The CDR3 DNA reads TGTGCCAGCAGCCAAGTAGGGGGTTTCGATAATTCACCCCTCCACTTT.

V gene TRBV5-1 combines with J gene TRBJ2-7, with 8 bases matching TRBD1. Per germline, CDR1 SGHRS and CDR2 YFSETQ. The V and J ends lost 5 bases and 2 bases, in that order; junction bases with no gene match: 24. The CDR3 extends over 20 amino acids. The CDR3 sequence is CASRSTDLRDRLFRTYEQYV. The DNA of the CDR3 is TGCGCCAGCAGATCTACGGACCTCCGGGACAGGCTGTTCAGAACCTACGAGCAGTACGTC.

J is TRBJ2-7 and V is TRBV20-1, with D possibly being TRBD1 (6 bases). The CDR3 loop spans 11 amino acids. The germline V gene has CDR1 DFQATT and CDR2 SNEGSKA (reference sequence). Trimming cost V 4 bases and J 12 bases, with 16 bases left between them. CDR3 sequence (DNA): TGCAGTGCTAAAGACCGGGACATCGGGTACTTC. It translates to CSAKDRDIGYF.

This chain joins TRBV2 and TRBJ1-3, with 10 bases aligning to TRBD1. The CDR3 totals 15 residues. Looked up from germline, CDR1 is SNHLY and CDR2 is FYNNEI. The trim removed 5 bases at V and 3 bases at J, leaving 4 bases unmatched. CDR3 DNA sequence: TGTGCCAGCAGTAGGACAGGGGGGTTTGGAAACACCATATATTTT. Protein: CASSRTGGFGNTIYF.

This sequence joins TRBV6-5 and TRBJ2-7; TRBD1 aligns across 8 bases. Germline lookup yields CDR1 MNHEY and CDR2 SVGAGI. The V gene end was trimmed by 6 bases and the J gene end by 0 bases; junction bases not matched to a gene: 4. CDR3 length equals 14 residues. CDR3 in amino acids: CASRQTGGSYEQYF. Here the CDR3 DNA reads TGTGCCAGCAGGCAAACAGGGGGCTCCTACGAGCAGTACTTC.

The chain uses TRBV7-9 and TRBJ2-7; possibly TRBD1 for D (5 bases). The length of the CDR3 is 14 residues. Germline CDR1 reads SEHNR; CDR2 reads FQNEAQ (reference sequence). V was trimmed by 7 bases and J by 2 bases, leaving 15 bases between them. CDR3 sequence reads: CASTGRTSTYEQYF. Written as DNA, the CDR3 is TGTGCCAGCACCGGTAGGACAAGCACCTACGAGCAGTACTTC.

The rearrangement joins TRBV19 to TRBJ2-6, with a weak D call TRBD1 (6 bases). Germline V gene sequence: CDR1 LNHDA, CDR2 SQIVND (reference sequence). V was pared by 7 bases and J by 1 base, with 8 bases between. The CDR3 consists of 14 residues. The CDR3 coding sequence is TGTGCCAGTAAAGGGGGATCTGGGGCCAACGTCCTGACTTTC. Residues: CASKGGSGANVLTF.

A remark on this clone: Sequence at one end of the junction differs from germline and may be a read error. The chain couples TRBV7-7 to TRBJ2-7; no firm D call. This CDR3 comprises 14 residues. Germline V gene data show CDR1 as SSHAT and CDR2 as FNYEAQ (reference sequence). The CDR3 protein is CASSLRLGPYEQYF. Written as DNA, the CDR3 is TGTGCTAGCAGCTTACGGCTAGGCCCTTACGAGCAGTACTTC.

The rearrangement uses TRBV5-1 and TRBJ1-2; D is perhaps TRBD1 (6 bases). The V gene lost 3 bases and the J gene lost 2 bases, with 11 bases spanning the gap. From germline, CDR1 is SGHRS and CDR2 YFSETQ. The CDR3 totals 14 residues. The CDR3 bases are TGCGCCAGCAGCTCTGTAACAGGGAACTATGGCTACACCTTC. Encoded protein: CASSSVTGNYGYTF.

This chain connects TRBV19 to TRBJ1-6, with TRBD1 as a possible D gene (5 bases). This CDR3 contains 15 residues. V dropped 3 bases and J dropped 4 bases, with 10 bases sitting between them. Germline values: CDR1 LNHDA, CDR2 SQIVND (reference sequence). CDR3 residues: CASSIPGTYNSPLHF. In DNA, the CDR3 is TGTGCCAGTAGTATTCCTGGGACTTATAATTCACCCCTCCACTTT.

V gene TRBV7-9 combines with J gene TRBJ2-1, with 9 bases lining up with TRBD2. Germline V gene lookup returns CDR1 SEHNR and CDR2 FQNEAQ (reference sequence). The V and J ends lost 3 bases and 6 bases, in that order; junction bases with no gene match: 12. This CDR3 has 17 amino acids. In DNA, the CDR3 is TGTGCCAGCAGCTTCGGGACTAGCATAAAGGGGGTCAATGAGCAGTTCTTC. This sequence encodes CASSFGTSIKGVNEQFF.

Of note for this clone: Other DNA sequences in this sample translate to the same CDR3. The rearrangement uses TRBV6-5 and TRBJ2-5, with 7 bases aligning to TRBD1. J gave up 5 bases and V 6 bases, and 6 bases lay outside the gene matches. The germline V gene encodes CDR1 MNHEY and CDR2 SVGAGI. CDR3 length: 13 amino acids. The CDR3 DNA reads as TGTGCCAGCAGCCGACAGGGCCTCGAGACCCAGTACTTC. It specifies CASSRQGLETQYF.

This rearrangement joins TRBV6-1 to TRBJ1-5; maybe TRBD1 (5 bases). The V gene lost 8 bases and the J gene lost 6 bases, with 17 bases spanning the gap. Germline CDR1 is MNHNS and CDR2 is SASEGT. This CDR3 spans 14 amino acids. The CDR3 region is CASGGGVFLQPQHF. The CDR3 nucleotides are TGTGCCAGCGGGGGGGGTGTGTTCCTTCAGCCCCAGCATTTT.

The chain combines TRBV5-1 with TRBJ1-4; D ambiguous. Per germline, CDR1 SGHRS and CDR2 YFSETQ. This CDR3 is 15 amino acids long. V gave up 0 bases and J gave up 1 base, with 7 bases separating them. CDR3 loop: CASSLATLTNEKLFF. The CDR3 nucleotides are TGCGCCAGCAGCTTGGCGACACTAACTAATGAAAAACTGTTTTTT.